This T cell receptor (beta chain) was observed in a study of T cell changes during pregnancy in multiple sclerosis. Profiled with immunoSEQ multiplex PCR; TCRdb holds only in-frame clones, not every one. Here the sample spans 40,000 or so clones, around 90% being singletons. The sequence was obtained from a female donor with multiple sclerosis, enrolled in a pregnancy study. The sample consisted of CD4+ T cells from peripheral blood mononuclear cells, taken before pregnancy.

The chain's CDR3 is CASIRRQGALETQYF. CDR3 coding DNA: TGTGCCAGCATAAGGAGACAGGGGGCGTTAGAGACCCAGTACTTC. The rearrangement uses TRBV2 and TRBJ2-5; the match to TRBD1 covers 10 bases. Germline-derived CDR1 and CDR2 are SNHLY and FYNNEI. This CDR3 comprises 15 residues. After removal of 7 bases from V and 4 bases from J, the junction contained 9 bases not matched to a gene.